The TCR beta chain described here comes from a study of tumor and adjacent non-tumor tissue in lung cancer listed by TCRdb under 2018. Turning to the overall study: By cancer type, the cohort comprised around 11 adenocarcinoma patients, 2 squamous cell carcinoma patients and 1 small cell lung cancer patient. The approximately 15 patients were aged about 30 to 76 years, included about ten men and 5 women, and had TNM stage I to III disease. Sequencing produced about 130,000,000 productive TCRbeta reads in total, an average of approximately 4.2 million reads per sample. The study compared bulk TCRbeta repertoires from lung tumor tissue and matched distant non-tumor lung tissue of more than 12 lung cancer patients. A few dozen paired specimens, one tumor and one normal lung sample per patient, were profiled by TCRbeta CDR3 sequencing.

Bulk unsorted tissue served as the source for RNA extraction, and RNA quality was assessed using a NanoDrop ND-1000 and an Agilent 2100. The normal lung samples consisted of distant non-tumor tissue collected more than 3 cm from the tumor edge. The donors were newly diagnosed lung cancer patients admitted for thoracic surgery in China from August to November 2014 who had not received prior chemotherapy. The study excluded patients who had received radiotherapy or chemotherapy before or who had another cancer at the same time. Pieces of surgical tissue measuring about 1-2.2 cm3 were kept in RNAlater solution and stored at -80 degrees C until use. Note on this clonotype: Its antigen remains unidentified. The junction differs from germline at one of its ends, possibly a read error.

What the authors observed across the whole study: Tumor tissue showed significantly higher TCR diversity (inverse Simpson) than normal lung tissue, at roughly 390 vs 170 (P = 0.0075, Mann-Whitney U test). Neither the sequencing platform nor unique molecular identifiers are named or mentioned anywhere in the methods. TCR diversity was significantly higher in younger patients, and greater tumor TCR diversity was associated with shorter overall survival and shorter disease-free survival. Because peripheral blood was not sequenced, the blood TCRbeta repertoires of the lung cancer patients in the study went unexamined. A significantly larger cumulative share of the repertoire was made up by the top 100 clones in normal lung than in tumor tissue. With only about 14 patients in the cohort, the authors noted that larger samples and more detailed clinical data are needed.

Libraries came from multiplex PCR. Sequenced on an Illumina HiSeq 2500. Following protocols modified from ARM-PCR, the researchers constructed TCRbeta libraries through three rounds of nested PCR with primers (Table S4). Before sequencing, PCR products in the 200-500 bp range were cut out of the gel and cleaned up using the QIAquick gel extraction kit. Per the authors' processing: Reads were cleaned using Trimmomatic, were merged into complete CDR3 sequences using FLASH, and were assigned to V(D)J germline segments using MiTCR. Clonal diversity was computed as the inverse Simpson's index with VDJtools. In-frame sequences lacking a premature stop codon were counted as productive reads. TCRdb reprocessed the public reads (quality trimming at Q25 with fastp, clone calling with MiXCR) and kept in-frame beta chains. For every CDR3 protein sequence, its rows merge into one entry that carries the most common genes and DNA. In this record, the V and J calls reflect TCRdb's handling and not the investigators' own analysis. For this sample there are about 100,000 distinct CDR3 sequences; approximately 60% appear just once. Clones ranked in the top ten supply roughly 19% of the sample.

In the germline V gene, CDR1 corresponds to SGHTA and CDR2 to FQGTGA. The CDR3 has 17 amino acids, counting the end cysteine and phenylalanine. Kept here is only the CDR3 DNA, which spans 51 bases and is read in frame from base 1. The specimen was distant non-tumor lung tissue. The clonotype originates from a young man with non-small cell lung cancer. In this chain, TRBV7-3 is recombined with TRBJ2-6; TRBD1 matches 12 bases in the middle. The bases read TGTGCCAGCAGCTTAGGGACAGGGGGCTCTGGGGCCAACGTTCTGACTTTC. Translated, this gives CASSLGTGGSGANVLTF. Where the CDR3 stops, the reference TRBV7-3 and TRBJ2-6 genes take over; the full variable domain is GAGVSQTPSNKVTEKGKYVELRCDPISGHTALYWYRQSLGQGPEFLIYFQGTGAADDSGLPNDRFFAVRPEGSVSTLKIQRTERGDSAVYLCASSLGTGGSGANVLTFGAGSRLTVL.